This T cell receptor (beta chain) was captured in a study of cytomegalovirus exposure and HLA in healthy donors. Data came from immunoSEQ multiplex PCR; TCRdb stores just in-frame clones and leaves some out. The sample records hundreds of thousands of clones, approximately 87% being singletons. This clone showed up just a few times. This CDR3 spans 13 amino acids. V was trimmed by 8 bases and J by 4 bases, leaving 14 bases between them. Germline lookup yields CDR1 SNHLY and CDR2 FYNNEI. The TCR comes from a woman younger than 30 in good health and CMV-seronegative. The sample taken for sequencing was PBMCs. The chain has TRBV2 and TRBJ1-2; D not resolved. CDR3 coding DNA: TGTGCCAGCCTGGATGAACAGATCTATGGCTACACCTTC. It encodes CASLDEQIYGYTF.